This T cell receptor (beta chain) was obtained from a study of cytomegalovirus exposure and HLA in healthy donors (dated by TCRdb to about 2017). As for the study more broadly: An earlier analysis of roughly 500 of the donors reported about 290 Gb of sequence data and approximately 110 million unique TCR beta sequences from about 179 million T cells. The study combined high-throughput TCR immunosequencing, statistical association of individual TCRs with disease status, and machine learning to predict cytomegalovirus infection status. The study profiled the T cell repertoires of more than 500 subjects by immunosequencing and related them to cytomegalovirus serostatus. In a later analysis, previously published TCR beta repertoires from more than 500 donors were re-analyzed and high-resolution HLA genotyping was added so that TCR occurrence patterns could be studied. Because of strong linkage in the cohort, 4 to 6 DR-DQ haplotypes were treated as single units for association and clustering. A separate validation cohort of approximately 120 different subjects was used in addition to the approximately 640-subject first cohort. Among roughly 400 genotyped donors of the cohort, an average of around 240,000 unique TCR beta nucleotide sequences were sequenced per donor, roughly a sixth of them non-productive. Of the 398 genotyped donors, approximately 80% were placed in the genetic ancestry cluster associated with self-reported Caucasian donors. An earlier analysis of roughly 580 of the donors used high-throughput TCR beta sequencing to judge whether each TCR beta V gene segment behaved as functional or pseudogenic. The study was designed to test whether signatures of past pathogen exposure could be identified by cataloging public T cell receptors. Donor age, sex, ethnicity and CMV serostatus were collected together with the repertoire data. Typing coverage varied by locus: roughly 620-630 donors for A, B, C, DRB1 and DQB1; approximately 560 for DQA1; over 600 for DPA1; roughly 470 for DPB1. HLA typing included class I and class II loci at four-digit resolution. Approximately 310 gigabases of sequencing data and 70 million to 100 million unique TCR sequences were included in an early release covering about 600 HLA-typed donors. Every discovery cohort repertoire had been produced on one sequencing platform. A later genetic analysis used genome-wide SNP genotypes for about three fifths of the 666 donors, treating that subset as a discovery cohort. Rather than using new phenotypic data, the later analysis identified candidate immune exposures from TCR beta sequences and from how often those sequences occurred across donors. The paper's findings and limits, for the study overall: Correlated functional status among segregating V segments might reflect linkage disequilibrium, but an unknown experimental factor could not be ruled out. The classifier was reported to diagnose cytomegalovirus status with high specificity and sensitivity in both the original and validation cohorts. In an earlier analysis of approximately 600 of the donors, most TCR beta V segments were observed in productive rearrangements about 90% or about 30% of the time, broadly matching IMGT annotations. At a false discovery rate of 0.05, a later analysis linked 15,000 to 20,000 TCR beta sequences to specific HLA alleles. In a later analysis, several top co-occurrence clusters were reported to appear linked to parvovirus B19, influenza, CMV and Epstein-Barr virus. When HLA alleles, especially DR and DQ, strongly co-occurred, attributing TCR associations to individual alleles was difficult. The earlier analysis of around 600 of the donors excluded approximately 17 rarely observed V segments, including chromosome 9 orphons, because counts were too low. A further reported finding was that TCR beta sequences accurately predicted the HLA-A and HLA-B alleles for most subjects in the first cohort. The only immune exposure information available for the cohort was CMV serostatus. It was suggested by the authors that the approach could potentially be generalized to other disease states and immunological phenotypes. In a later analysis, HLA-associated TCR beta chains showed more clonal expansion and lower generation probabilities than non-associated chains that were equally common. Some IMGT-functional V segments, including TRBV6-2 and TRBV6-3, could not be told apart with the 87-base-pair reads, so those segments were excluded. In vitro tests confirmed that a few of the cytomegalovirus-associated TCR beta chains recognize cytomegalovirus antigens. V-gene and J-gene trimming of TCR beta chains was associated with a missense DCLRE1C variant in a later genetic analysis, and the association was replicated in an independent cohort. Sequencing depth was assumed to be roughly uniform across donors in the presence/absence analyses, though that assumption may not hold. Across donors, most TCR sequences were observed very rarely, whereas some public TCRs were present in many individuals. A later analysis found that TCR association rates varied across HLA loci, with DRB1 alleles showing the most associated TCRs and HLA-C alleles the fewest. In this cohort, only TCR beta chains were sequenced, and detectable features were limited by the absence of alpha or paired-chain data. The study listed 164 TCR beta chains as associated with cytomegalovirus. In a later analysis, most CMV-associated TCR beta chains were found to appear HLA-restricted, with HLA associations seemingly driven largely by CMV exposure. According to a later genetic analysis, donors in an Asian-associated ancestry cluster had fewer N-insertions in productive TCRs than the roughly 700-donor mean. Because HLA typing was unavailable for some donors at each locus, only the typed subset was used in association tests. The sequencing pipeline was judged likely to have produced a cluster of highly shared sequence variants as a technical artifact.

With respect to this clone: What antigen it recognizes has not been identified. No qualities accompany the bases; no much larger clone lies one base away.

The cohort comprised fewer than 750 healthy bone marrow donors. Cohort members were all nominally healthy when sampled, although unrecorded immune exposures were likely present. The donor tested CMV seronegative and was one of the 352 seronegative cohort members. A peripheral blood sample was provided by each donor, and peripheral blood mononuclear cells were used for TCR beta sequencing. Genomic DNA extraction from the blood cell samples was performed with the Qiagen DNeasy Blood Extraction Kit. V is pruned by 2 bases and J by 4 bases, leaving 6 bases of the junction without a gene match. The CDR3, from cysteine to phenylalanine, totals 15 residues. The entry retains the CDR3 DNA only, 45 bases that are in frame from base 1. Per the germline V gene, LGHNA is the CDR1 and YNFKEQ is the CDR2. Library prep was done by the immunoSEQ multiplex PCR assay. A mixture of 60 forward primers for TCR Vbeta segments and 13 reverse primers for TCR Jbeta segments was used in the multiplex PCR. The CDR3 region of rearranged TCR beta genes was amplified from genomic DNA by a multiplex PCR assay. On the Illumina HiSeq System, the amplified TCR beta libraries were sequenced as 87-base-pair reads. The published analysis was carried out like this. In a later analysis, tens of millions of unique TCR beta chains were counted across the approximately 620 repertoires, and approximately 11 million of these chains were shared by at least two donors. Raw reads were error-corrected and collapsed into unique sequences with a nearest-neighbor algorithm that merged closely related sequences to remove PCR and sequencing errors. To assign V, D and J gene segments, CDR3 sequences were aligned to IMGT reference sequences. For a sequence to be retained, a match of at least six nucleotides to both a V gene segment and a J gene segment was required. A rearrangement counted as productive if the CDR3 had no stop codons and remained in frame with V and J, and every other rearrangement counted as non-productive. CDR3 was defined according to IMGT convention as the region running from the second conserved V-encoded cysteine to the conserved J-encoded phenylalanine. The earlier analysis of roughly 590 of the donors excluded sequences that lacked an unambiguous match to a single V gene segment. An earlier analysis of a few hundred of the donors called V segments functional above 56.7% productive rearrangements and segregating when the between-donor standard deviation exceeded 5%. A statistical classification framework was developed to diagnose cytomegalovirus status using the catalog of TCR beta chain sequences. In a later analysis, V and J genes were assigned by comparing TCR nucleotide sequences against IMGT/GENE-DB human TR gene sequences. The TCRdist pipeline was used in a later analysis to assign CDR3 sequences and most-parsimonious VDJ recombination scenarios. In a later analysis, each TCR beta chain was defined by its CDR3 amino acid sequence together with its V-gene family, and reads lacking a unique V-gene family were excluded. In a later analysis, approximately 640 highly shared, low-generation-probability nucleotide sequences were removed to address suspected cross-contamination and a sequencing artifact. In a later analysis, a clonal expansion index for each public chain was calculated from normalized within-repertoire ranks of inferred template counts. In a later analysis, generation probabilities were computed with a VDJ recombination model fitted to out-of-frame rearrangements, and the resulting probabilities were checked against IGoR. In a later analysis, hypergeometric tests were used to score TCR-TCR, TCR-HLA and TCR-CMV co-occurrence, with a repertoire-size bias correction applied to TCR pairs. False discovery rates were estimated in a later analysis by permuting HLA or CMV assignments 20 times. In a later analysis, co-occurring TCRs were grouped using DBSCAN, and TCRdist sequence similarity was added for clustering within HLA-allele-positive subsets. Co-occurrence clustering excluded repertoires with fewer than 30,000 or more than 120,000 public chains, plus five with anomalous nucleotide sharing. Imported from immuneACCESS, the table was reduced by TCRdb to in-frame sequences with V and J called. These copies leave out some clones; in studies compared against another copy, an unresolved V gene accounts for under half, and the cause of the remainder is not known. That table gives V, J and clone size, and the DNA gave D and trimming. The sample data list roughly 230,000 clones, and 85% to 95% of these were observed just once. The ten largest clones add up to around 1.7% of the sample.

The specimen was PBMCs. The source of this sequence is a girl aged 2 to 9 in good health and CMV-seronegative. Recombination joined TRBV4-2 with TRBJ1-2; a stretch of 8 junction bases matches TRBD1. The nucleotides are TGTGCCAGCAGCCAACCTGGACAGGGTTCCTATGGCTACACCTTC. Its amino acids are CASSQPGQGSYGYTF.